This T cell receptor (beta chain) was obtained from a study of blood T cell repertoires in COVID-19. Germline V gene sequence: CDR1 WSHSY, CDR2 SAAADI. J was trimmed by 3 bases and V by 8 bases; bases with no gene match: 6. The CDR3 length is 14 residues. The method was immunoSEQ multiplex PCR; TCRdb's version includes in-frame clones alone and lacks a portion of them. The sample comprises approximately 24,000 clones, around nine tenths of which are singletons, and approximately 25% rests with the top ten. The chain has TRBV10-2 and TRBJ2-3; TRBD1 matches at 9 bases. Sequencing used peripheral blood. The sequence derives from a man in his 70s with COVID-19, enrolled during active disease. The CDR3 region has the DNA TGCGCCAGCTCAACAGGGGGCTCGACAGATACGCAGTATTTT. Translated, it gives CASSTGGSTDTQYF.